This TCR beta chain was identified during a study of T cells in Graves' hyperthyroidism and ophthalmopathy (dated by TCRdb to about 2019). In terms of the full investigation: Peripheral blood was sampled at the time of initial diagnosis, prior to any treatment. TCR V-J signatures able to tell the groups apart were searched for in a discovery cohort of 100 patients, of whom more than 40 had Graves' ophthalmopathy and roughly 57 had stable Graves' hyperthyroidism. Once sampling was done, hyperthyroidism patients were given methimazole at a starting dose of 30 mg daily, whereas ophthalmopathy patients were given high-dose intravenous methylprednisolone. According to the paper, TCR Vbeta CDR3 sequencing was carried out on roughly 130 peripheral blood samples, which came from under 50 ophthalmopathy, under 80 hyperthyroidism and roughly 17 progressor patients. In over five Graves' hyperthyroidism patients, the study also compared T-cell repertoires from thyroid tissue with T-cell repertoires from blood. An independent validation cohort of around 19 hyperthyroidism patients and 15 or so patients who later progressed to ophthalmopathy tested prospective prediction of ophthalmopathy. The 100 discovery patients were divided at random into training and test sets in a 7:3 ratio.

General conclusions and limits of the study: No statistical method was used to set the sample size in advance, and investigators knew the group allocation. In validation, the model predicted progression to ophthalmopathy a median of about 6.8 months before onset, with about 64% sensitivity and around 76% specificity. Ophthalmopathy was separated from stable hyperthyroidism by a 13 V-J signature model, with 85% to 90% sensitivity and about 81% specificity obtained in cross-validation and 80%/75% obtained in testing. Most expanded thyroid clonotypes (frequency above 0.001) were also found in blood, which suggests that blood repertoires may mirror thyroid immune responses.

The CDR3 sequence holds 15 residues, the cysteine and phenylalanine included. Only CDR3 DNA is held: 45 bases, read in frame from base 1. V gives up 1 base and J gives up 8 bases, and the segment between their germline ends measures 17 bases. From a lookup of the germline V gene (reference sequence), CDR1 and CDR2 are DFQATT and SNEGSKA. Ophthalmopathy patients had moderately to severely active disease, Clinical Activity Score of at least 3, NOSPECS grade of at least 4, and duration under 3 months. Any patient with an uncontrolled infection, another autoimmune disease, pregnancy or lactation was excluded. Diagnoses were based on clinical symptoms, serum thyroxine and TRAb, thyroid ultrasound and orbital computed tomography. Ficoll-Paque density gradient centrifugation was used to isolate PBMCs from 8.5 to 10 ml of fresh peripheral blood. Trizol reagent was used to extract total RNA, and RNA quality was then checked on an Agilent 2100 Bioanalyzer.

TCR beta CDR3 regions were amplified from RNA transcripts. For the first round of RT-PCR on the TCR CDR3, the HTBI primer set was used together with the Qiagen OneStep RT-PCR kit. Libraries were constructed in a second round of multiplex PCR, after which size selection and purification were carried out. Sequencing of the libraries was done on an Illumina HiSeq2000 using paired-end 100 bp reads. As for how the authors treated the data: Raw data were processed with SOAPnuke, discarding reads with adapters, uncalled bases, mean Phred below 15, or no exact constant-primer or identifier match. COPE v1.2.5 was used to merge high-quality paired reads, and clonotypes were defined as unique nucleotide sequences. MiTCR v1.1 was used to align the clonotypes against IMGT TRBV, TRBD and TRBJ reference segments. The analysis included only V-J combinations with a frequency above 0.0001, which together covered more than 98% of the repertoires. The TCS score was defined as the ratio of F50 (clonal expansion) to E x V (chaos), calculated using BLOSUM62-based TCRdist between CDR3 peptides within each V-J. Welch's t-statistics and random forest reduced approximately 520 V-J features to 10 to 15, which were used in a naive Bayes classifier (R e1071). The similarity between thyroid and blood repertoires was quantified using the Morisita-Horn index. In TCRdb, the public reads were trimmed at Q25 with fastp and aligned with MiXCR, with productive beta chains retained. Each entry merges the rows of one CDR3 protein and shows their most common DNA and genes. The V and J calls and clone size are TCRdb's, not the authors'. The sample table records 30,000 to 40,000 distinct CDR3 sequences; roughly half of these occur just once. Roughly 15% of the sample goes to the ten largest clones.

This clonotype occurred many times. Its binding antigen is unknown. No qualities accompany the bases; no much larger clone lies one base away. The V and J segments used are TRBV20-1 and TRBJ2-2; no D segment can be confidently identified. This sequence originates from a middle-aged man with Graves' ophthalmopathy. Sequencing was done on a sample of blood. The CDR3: CSARGEDVGTGELFF. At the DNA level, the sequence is TGCAGTGCTAGAGGCGAAGACGTGGGCACTGGGGAGCTGTTTTTT.